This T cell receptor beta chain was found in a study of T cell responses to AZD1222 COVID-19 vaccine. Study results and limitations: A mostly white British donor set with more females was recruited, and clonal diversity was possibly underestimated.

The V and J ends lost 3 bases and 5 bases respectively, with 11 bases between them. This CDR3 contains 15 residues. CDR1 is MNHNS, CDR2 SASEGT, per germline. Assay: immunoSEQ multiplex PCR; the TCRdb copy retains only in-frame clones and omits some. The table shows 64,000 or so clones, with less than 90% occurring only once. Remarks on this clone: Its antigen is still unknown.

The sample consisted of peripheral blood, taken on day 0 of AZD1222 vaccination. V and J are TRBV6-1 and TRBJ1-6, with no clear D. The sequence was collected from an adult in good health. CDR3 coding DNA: TGTGCCAGCAGTGATCCCGAAGGGCATAATTCACCCCTCCACTTT. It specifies CASSDPEGHNSPLHF.